This is a list of T cell receptor beta chains from one sample in a study of PD-L1 blockade in urothelial cancer. Some clones are missing from TCRdb's copy, which holds only in-frame ones; the method was immunoSEQ multiplex PCR. The sample comprises 55,000 to 80,000 clones, approximately 83% of which are singletons, and just under 15% rests with the top ten. The sample consisted of PBMCs, taken around atezolizumab (anti-PD-L1) treatment. These receptors originate from a man aged 60-69 years with urothelial cancer. CDR3s include the opening cysteine and the closing phenylalanine or tryptophan. The D gene is left open where the match is weak. Some rows have no size entry. The others give once, few or many, or a class for an expanded clone.

CDR3 protein,CDR3 DNA,J gene,V gene,clone size,D gene
CASSYDGTGERETQYF,TGTGCCAGCAGTTACGATGGGACAGGGGAACGGGAGACCCAGTACTTC,TRBJ2-5,TRBV6-5,-,TRBD1
CASSQDSAGDSYEQYF,TGTGCCAGCAGCCAAGATTCAGCGGGGGACTCCTACGAGCAGTACTTC,TRBJ2-7,TRBV14,-,TRBD2
CASSPGLLLYNEQFF,TGTGCCAGCAGCCCGGGACTGTTGTTGTACAATGAGCAGTTCTTC,TRBJ2-1,TRBV5-6,-,-
CASNLPTGRNEKLFF,TGTGCCAGCAACTTACCGACAGGGAGAAATGAAAAACTGTTTTTT,TRBJ1-4,TRBV5-6,-,TRBD1
CASSLLTGTGYNEQFF,TGTGCCAGCAGTTTATTAACCGGGACAGGTTACAATGAGCAGTTCTTC,TRBJ2-1,TRBV27,-,TRBD1
CASGLTGIYEQYF,TGTGCCAGTGGCCTCACAGGGATCTACGAGCAGTACTTC,TRBJ2-7,TRBV19,-,-
CASSSQQGSGNTIYF,TGTGCCAGCAGCTCCCAACAGGGGTCAGGAAACACCATATATTTT,TRBJ1-3,TRBV5-4,-,TRBD1
CASNRGGNTEAFF,TGCGCCAGCAACAGGGGGGGGAACACTGAAGCTTTCTTT,TRBJ1-1,TRBV5-1,-,TRBD1
CATYRQGLDTQYF,TGTGCCACCTACCGACAGGGTTTAGATACGCAGTATTTT,TRBJ2-3,TRBV5-4,-,TRBD1
CASSQLPGQGAYNEQFF,TGTGCCAGCAGCCAACTTCCGGGACAGGGTGCCTACAATGAGCAGTTCTTC,TRBJ2-1,TRBV14,-,TRBD1
CASSPALFGDRGREQYF,TGTGCCAGCAGTCCAGCCCTTTTCGGGGACAGGGGGCGCGAGCAGTACTTC,TRBJ2-7,TRBV28,-,TRBD1
CASSEGTGRYNEQFF,TGTGCCAGCAGTGAAGGGACAGGGCGTTACAATGAGCAGTTCTTC,TRBJ2-1,TRBV6-1,-,TRBD1
CASSLAFPGGYGANVLTF,TGTGCCAGCAGCTTAGCGTTTCCAGGGGGCTACGGGGCCAACGTCCTGACTTTC,TRBJ2-6,TRBV7-2,once,TRBD1
CASSHGPGEAEAFF,TGCGCCAGCAGCCATGGTCCAGGGGAAGCTGAAGCTTTCTTT,TRBJ1-1,TRBV4-1,-,-
CASSPRTSVSTGELFF,TGCGCCAGCAGCCCTCGGACTAGCGTTAGCACCGGGGAGCTGTTTTTT,TRBJ2-2,TRBV5-1,-,TRBD2
CASSSSGLWSETQYF,TGTGCCAGCAGCTCCAGCGGGTTATGGTCAGAGACCCAGTACTTC,TRBJ2-5,TRBV11-3,-,-